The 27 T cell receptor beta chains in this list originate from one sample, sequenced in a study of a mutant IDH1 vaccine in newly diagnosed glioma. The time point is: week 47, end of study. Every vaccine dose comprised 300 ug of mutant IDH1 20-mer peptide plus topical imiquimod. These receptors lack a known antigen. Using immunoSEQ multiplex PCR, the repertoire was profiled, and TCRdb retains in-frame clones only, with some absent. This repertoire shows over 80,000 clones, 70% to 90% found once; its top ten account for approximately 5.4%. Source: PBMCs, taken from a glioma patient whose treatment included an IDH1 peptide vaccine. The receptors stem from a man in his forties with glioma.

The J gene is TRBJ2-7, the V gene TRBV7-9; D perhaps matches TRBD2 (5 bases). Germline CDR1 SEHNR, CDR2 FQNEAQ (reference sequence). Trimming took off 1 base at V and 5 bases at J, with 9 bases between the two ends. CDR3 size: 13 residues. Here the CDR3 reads CASSLVAGNEQYF. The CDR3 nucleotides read TGTGCCAGCAGCTTAGTTGCGGGTAACGAGCAGTACTTC.

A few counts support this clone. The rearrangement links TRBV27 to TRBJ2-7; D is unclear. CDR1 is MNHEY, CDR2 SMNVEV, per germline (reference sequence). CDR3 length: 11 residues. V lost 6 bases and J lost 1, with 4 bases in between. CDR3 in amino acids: CASRSSYEQYF. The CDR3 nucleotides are TGTGCCAGCAGAAGTTCCTACGAGCAGTACTTC.

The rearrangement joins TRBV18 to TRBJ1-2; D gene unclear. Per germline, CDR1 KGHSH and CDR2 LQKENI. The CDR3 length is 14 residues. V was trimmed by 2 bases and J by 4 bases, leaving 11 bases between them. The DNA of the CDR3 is TGTGCCAGCTCACCAGAGGCAGCCTCCTATGGCTACACCTTC. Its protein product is CASSPEAASYGYTF.

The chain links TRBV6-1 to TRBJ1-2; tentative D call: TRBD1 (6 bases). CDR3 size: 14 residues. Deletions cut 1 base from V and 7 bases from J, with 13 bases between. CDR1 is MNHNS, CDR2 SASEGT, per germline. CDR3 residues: CASSEGRGWSGYTF. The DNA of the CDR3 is TGTGCCAGCAGTGAAGGCAGGGGCTGGTCTGGCTACACCTTC.

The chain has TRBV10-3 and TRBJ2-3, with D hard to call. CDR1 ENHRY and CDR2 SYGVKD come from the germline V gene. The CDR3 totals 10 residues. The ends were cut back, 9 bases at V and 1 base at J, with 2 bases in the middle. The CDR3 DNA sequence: TGTGCCATGGGCACAGATACGCAGTATTTT. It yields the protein CAMGTDTQYF.

CDR3 loop: CSVWSNEQFF. As DNA, the CDR3 is TGCAGCGTTTGGAGCAATGAGCAGTTCTTC. The chain combines TRBV29-1 with TRBJ2-1, with D unclear. CDR3 size: 10 residues. Trimming stripped 5 bases from V and 6 bases from J, with 5 bases between. In germline, CDR1 is SQVTM, CDR2 ANQGSEA.

The CDR3 region is CASSGNTKAEQYF. CDR3 bases: TGTGCCAGCAGTGGGAACACCAAGGCGGAGCAGTACTTC. The rearrangement links TRBV2 to TRBJ2-7, with no clear D. Germline CDR1 is SNHLY and CDR2 is FYNNEI. Trimming shortened V by 4 bases and J by 7 bases, and 14 bases separated the two germline ends. CDR3 length equals 13 residues.

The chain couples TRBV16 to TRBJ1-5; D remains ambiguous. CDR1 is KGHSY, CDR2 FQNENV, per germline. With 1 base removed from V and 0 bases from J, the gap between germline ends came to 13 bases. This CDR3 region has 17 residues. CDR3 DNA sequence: TGTGCCAGCAGCCAATTCGTCGAGAGGGATAGCAATCAGCCCCAGCATTTT. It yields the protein CASSQFVERDSNQPQHF.

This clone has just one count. The DNA for the CDR3 is TGTGCCAGCGGAGGGGGGCAGGGGGTCTCTGGAAACACCATATATTTT. Protein product: CASGGGQGVSGNTIYF. The chain couples TRBV28 to TRBJ1-3; 7 positions match TRBD1. Germline V gives CDR1 MDHEN, CDR2 SYDVKM. V lost 8 bases to trimming and J lost 0 bases; unmatched junction nucleotides: 10. CDR3 length equals 16 residues.

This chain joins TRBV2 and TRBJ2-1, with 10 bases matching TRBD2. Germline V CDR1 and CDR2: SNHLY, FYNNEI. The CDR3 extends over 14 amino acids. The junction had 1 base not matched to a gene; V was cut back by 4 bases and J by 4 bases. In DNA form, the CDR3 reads TGTGCCAGCAGTGCTAGCGGGGGTTACAATGAGCAGTTCTTC. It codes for CASSASGGYNEQFF.

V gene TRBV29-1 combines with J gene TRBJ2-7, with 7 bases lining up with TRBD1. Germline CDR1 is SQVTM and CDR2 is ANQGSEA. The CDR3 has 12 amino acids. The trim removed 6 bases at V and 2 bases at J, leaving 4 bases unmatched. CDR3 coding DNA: TGCAGCGTGAGACAGGGACCCTACGAGCAGTACTTC. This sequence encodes CSVRQGPYEQYF.

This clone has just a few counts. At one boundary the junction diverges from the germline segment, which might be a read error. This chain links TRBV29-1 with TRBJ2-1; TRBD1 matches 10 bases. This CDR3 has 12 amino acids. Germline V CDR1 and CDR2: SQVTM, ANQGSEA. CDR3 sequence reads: CSVARQGALWVF. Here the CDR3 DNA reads TGCAGCGTCGCCAGACAGGGGGCTCTTTGGGTCTTC.

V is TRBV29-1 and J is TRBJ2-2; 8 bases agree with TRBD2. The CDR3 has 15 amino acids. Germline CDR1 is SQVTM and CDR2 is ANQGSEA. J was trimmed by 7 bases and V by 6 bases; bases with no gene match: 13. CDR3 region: CSVDSGGLRSGELFF. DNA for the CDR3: TGCAGCGTCGACAGCGGGGGCCTTAGGAGCGGGGAGCTGTTTTTT.

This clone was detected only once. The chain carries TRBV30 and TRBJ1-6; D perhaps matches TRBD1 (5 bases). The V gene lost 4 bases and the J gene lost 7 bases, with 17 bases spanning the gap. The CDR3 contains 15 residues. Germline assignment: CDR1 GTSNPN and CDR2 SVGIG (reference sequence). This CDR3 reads CAWISQDDRNSPLHF. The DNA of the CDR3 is TGTGCCTGGATTTCTCAGGACGACAGAAATTCACCCCTCCACTTT.

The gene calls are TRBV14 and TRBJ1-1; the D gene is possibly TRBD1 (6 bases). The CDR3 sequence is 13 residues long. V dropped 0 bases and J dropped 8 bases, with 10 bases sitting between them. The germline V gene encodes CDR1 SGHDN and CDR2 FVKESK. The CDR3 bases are TGTGCCAGCAGCCAAGATTCCACAGGGGAAGCTTTCTTT. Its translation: CASSQDSTGEAFF. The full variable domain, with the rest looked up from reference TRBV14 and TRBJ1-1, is EAGVTQFPSHSVIEKGQTVTLRCDPISGHDNLYWYRRVMGKEIKFLLHFVKESKQDESGMPNNRFLAERTGGTYSTLKVQPAELEDSGVYFCASSQDSTGEAFFGQGTRLTVV.

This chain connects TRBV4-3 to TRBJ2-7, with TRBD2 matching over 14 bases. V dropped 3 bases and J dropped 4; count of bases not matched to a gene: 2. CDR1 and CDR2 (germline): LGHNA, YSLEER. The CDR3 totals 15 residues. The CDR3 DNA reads TGCGCCAGCAGCCACGGACTAGCGGGGGGTTACGAGCAGTACTTC. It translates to CASSHGLAGGYEQYF.

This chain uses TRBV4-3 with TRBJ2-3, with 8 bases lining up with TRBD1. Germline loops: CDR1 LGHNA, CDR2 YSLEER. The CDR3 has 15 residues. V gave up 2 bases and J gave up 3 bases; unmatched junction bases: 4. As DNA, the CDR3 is TGCGCCAGCAGCCAACAGGGGGCAATAACAGATACGCAGTATTTT. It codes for CASSQQGAITDTQYF.

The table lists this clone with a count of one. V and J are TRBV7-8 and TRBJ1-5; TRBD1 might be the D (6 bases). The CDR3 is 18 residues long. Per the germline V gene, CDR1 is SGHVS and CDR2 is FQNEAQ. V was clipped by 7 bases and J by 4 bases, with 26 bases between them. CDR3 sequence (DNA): TGTGCCAGCACCCTAAAAGCCCGCAGGGGCGCTGAAAATCAGCCCCAGCATTTT. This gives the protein CASTLKARRGAENQPQHF.

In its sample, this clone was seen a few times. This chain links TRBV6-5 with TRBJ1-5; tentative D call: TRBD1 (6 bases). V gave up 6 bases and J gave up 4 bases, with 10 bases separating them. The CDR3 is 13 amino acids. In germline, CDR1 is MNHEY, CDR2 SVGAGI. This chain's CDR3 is CASRARGNQPQHF. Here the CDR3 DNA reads TGTGCCAGCAGGGCCAGGGGTAATCAGCCCCAGCATTTT.

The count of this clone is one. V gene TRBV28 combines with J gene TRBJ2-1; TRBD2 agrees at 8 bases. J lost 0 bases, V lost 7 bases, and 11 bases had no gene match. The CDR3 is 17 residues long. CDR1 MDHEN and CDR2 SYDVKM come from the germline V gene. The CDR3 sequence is CASKSAGGYGSYNEQFF. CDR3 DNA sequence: TGTGCCAGCAAGTCCGCGGGAGGTTACGGCTCCTACAATGAGCAGTTCTTC. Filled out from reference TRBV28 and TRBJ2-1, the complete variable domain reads DVKVTQSSRYLVKRTGEKVFLECVQDMDHENMFWYRQDPGLGLRLIYFSYDVKMKEKGDIPEGYSVSREKKERFSLILESASTNQTSMYLCASKSAGGYGSYNEQFFGPGTRLTVL.

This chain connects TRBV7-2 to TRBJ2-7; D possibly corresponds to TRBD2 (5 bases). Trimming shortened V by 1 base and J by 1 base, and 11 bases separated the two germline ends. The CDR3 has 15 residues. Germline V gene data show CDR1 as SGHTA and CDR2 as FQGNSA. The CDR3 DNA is TGTGCCAGCAGCTTAGTTGGTAGCGCTTCCTACGAGCAGTACTTC. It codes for CASSLVGSASYEQYF.

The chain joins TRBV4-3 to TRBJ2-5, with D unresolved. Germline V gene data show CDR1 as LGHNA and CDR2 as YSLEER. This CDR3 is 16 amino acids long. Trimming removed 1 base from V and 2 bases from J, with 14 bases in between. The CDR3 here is CASSQAFENFQETQYF. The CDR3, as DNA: TGCGCCAGCAGCCAAGCTTTTGAGAATTTTCAAGAGACCCAGTACTTC.

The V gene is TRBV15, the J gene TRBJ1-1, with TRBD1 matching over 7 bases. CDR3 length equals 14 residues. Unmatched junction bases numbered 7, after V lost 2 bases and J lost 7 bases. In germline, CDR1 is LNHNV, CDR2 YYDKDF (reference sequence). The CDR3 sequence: CATSRSGGSYEAFF. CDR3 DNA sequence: TGTGCCACCAGCAGATCAGGGGGATCTTATGAAGCTTTCTTT.

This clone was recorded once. CDR3 residues: CASGRQGAGYGYTF. In nucleotides, the CDR3 is TGTGCCAGCGGTCGTCAGGGGGCTGGCTATGGCTACACCTTC. The chain carries TRBV7-2 and TRBJ1-2; TRBD1 agrees at 8 bases. V shed 8 bases and J 4 bases; nucleotides not matched to a gene: 9. This CDR3 contains 14 residues. From germline, CDR1 is SGHTA and CDR2 FQGNSA.

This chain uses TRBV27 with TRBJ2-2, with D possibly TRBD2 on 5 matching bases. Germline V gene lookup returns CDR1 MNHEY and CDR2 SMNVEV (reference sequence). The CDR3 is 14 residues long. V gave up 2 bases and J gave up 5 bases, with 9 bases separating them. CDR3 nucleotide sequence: TGTGCCAGCAGTTTAGTTCGGGATACCGGGGAGCTGTTTTTT. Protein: CASSLVRDTGELFF.

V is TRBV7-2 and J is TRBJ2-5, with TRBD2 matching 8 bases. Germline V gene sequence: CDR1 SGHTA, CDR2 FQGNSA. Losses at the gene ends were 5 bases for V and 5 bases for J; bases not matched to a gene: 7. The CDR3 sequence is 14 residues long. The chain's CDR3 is CASSPGTRGETQYF. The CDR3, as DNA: TGTGCCAGCAGCCCCGGGACTAGGGGGGAGACCCAGTACTTC.

The CDR3 DNA reads TGTGCCAGCAGTGAGAGACAGGTCTCCTACGAGCAGTACTTC. Amino acids: CASSERQVSYEQYF. V and J are TRBV6-1 and TRBJ2-7, with D perhaps matching TRBD1 (6 bases). V lost 3 bases, J lost 0 bases, and 9 bases lay in between. The CDR3 runs to 14 residues. Looked up from germline, CDR1 is MNHNS and CDR2 is SASEGT.